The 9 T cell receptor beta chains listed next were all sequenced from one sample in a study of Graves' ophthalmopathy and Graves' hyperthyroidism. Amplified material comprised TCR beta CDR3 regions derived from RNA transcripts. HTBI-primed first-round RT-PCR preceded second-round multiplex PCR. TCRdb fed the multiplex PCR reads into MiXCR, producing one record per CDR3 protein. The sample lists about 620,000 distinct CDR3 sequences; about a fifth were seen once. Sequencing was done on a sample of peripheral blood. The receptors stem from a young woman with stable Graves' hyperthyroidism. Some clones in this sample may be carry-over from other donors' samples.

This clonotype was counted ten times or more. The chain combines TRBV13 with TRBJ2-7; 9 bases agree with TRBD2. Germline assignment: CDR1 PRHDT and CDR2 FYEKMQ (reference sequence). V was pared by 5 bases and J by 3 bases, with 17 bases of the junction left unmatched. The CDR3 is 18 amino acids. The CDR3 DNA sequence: TGTGCCAGCAGCACCTGGGGTAGCGGGAGTCTTGTTCACTACGAGCAGTACTTC. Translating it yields CASSTWGSGSLVHYEQYF.

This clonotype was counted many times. CDR3 loop: CASSYDRQMNTEAFF. In DNA form, the CDR3 reads TGTGCCAGCAGTTACGATCGGCAGATGAACACTGAAGCTTTCTTT. The gene calls are TRBV6-5 and TRBJ1-1; D is unclear. The germline V and J ends were trimmed by 2 bases and 0 bases, with 10 bases remaining between them. The CDR3 spans 15 residues. CDR1 is MNHEY, CDR2 SVGAGI, per germline.

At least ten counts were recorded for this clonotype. CDR3 sequence reads: CASSLGRNYTEAFF. DNA for the CDR3: TGCGCCAGCAGCTTGGGACGGAACTACACTGAAGCTTTCTTT. This sequence joins TRBV5-1 and TRBJ1-1; D call uncertain. The V gene lost 0 bases and the J gene lost 3 bases, with 9 bases spanning the gap. Looked up from germline, CDR1 is SGHRS and CDR2 is YFSETQ. The CDR3 runs 14 residues. The variable domain in full, completed from reference TRBV5-1 and TRBJ1-1, reads KAGVTQTPRYLIKTRGQQVTLSCSPISGHRSVSWYQQTPGQGLQFLFEYFSETQRNKGNFPGRFSGRQFSNSRSEMNVSTLELGDSALYLCASSLGRNYTEAFFGQGTRLTVV.

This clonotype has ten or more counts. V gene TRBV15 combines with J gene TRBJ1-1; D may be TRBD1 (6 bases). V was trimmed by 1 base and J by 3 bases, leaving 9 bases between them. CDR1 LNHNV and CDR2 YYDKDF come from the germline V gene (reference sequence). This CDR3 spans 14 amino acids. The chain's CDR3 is CATSRVEGDTEAFF. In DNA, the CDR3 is TGTGCCACCAGCAGAGTTGAGGGGGACACTGAAGCTTTCTTT.

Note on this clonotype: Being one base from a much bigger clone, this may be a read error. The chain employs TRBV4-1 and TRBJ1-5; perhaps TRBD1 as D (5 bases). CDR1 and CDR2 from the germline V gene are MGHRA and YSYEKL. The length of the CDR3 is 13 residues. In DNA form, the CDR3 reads TGCGTCAGCAGCCAAGAGTGGGGACGGCCCCAGCATTTT. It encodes CVSSQEWGRPQHF.

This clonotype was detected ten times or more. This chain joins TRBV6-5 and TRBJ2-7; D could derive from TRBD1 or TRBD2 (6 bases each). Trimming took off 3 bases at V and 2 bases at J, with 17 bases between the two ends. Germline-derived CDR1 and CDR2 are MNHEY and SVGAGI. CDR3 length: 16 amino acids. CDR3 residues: CASSYTGALSTYEQYF. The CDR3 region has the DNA TGTGCCAGCAGTTATACGGGGGCCCTCTCAACCTACGAGCAGTACTTC.

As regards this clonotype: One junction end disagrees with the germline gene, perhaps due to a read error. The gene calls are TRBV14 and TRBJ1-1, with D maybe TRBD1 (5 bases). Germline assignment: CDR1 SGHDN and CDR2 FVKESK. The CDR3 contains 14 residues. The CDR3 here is CVSSPGLGGTEAFF. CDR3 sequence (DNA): TGTGTCAGCAGCCCGGGACTGGGTGGCACTGAAGCTTTCTTT.

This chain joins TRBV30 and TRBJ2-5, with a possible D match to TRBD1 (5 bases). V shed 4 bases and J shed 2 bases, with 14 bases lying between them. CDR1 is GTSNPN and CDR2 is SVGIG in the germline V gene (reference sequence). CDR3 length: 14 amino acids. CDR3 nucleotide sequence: TGTGCCTGGACTAAGGGGATGGGTCAAGAGACCCAGTACTTC. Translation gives CAWTKGMGQETQYF.

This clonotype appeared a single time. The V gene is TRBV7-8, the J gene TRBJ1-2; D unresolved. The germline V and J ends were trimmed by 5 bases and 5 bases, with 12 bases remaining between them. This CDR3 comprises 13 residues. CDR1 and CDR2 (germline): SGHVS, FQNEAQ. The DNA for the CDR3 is TGTGCCAGCAGCCTTGGGATGCCATATGGCTACACCTTC. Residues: CASSLGMPYGYTF.